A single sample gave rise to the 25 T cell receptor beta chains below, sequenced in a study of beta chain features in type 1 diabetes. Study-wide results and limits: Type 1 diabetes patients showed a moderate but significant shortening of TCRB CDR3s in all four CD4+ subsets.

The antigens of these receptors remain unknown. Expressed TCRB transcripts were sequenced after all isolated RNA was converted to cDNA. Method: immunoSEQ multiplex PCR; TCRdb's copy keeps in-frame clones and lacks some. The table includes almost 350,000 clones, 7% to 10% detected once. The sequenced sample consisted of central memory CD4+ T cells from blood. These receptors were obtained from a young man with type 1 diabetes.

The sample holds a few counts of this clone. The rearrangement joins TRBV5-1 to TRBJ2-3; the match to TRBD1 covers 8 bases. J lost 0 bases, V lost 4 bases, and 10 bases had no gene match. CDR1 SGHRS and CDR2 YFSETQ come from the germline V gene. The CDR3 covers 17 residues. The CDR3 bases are TGCGCCAGCAGCCCTCTCCCAGGGGGCGGGAGCACAGATACGCAGTATTTT. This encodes CASSPLPGGGSTDTQYF.

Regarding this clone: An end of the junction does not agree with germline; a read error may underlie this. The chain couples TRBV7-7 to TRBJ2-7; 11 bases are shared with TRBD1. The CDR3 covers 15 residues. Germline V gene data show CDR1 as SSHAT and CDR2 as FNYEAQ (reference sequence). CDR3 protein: CASSLGQGAGYEQYF. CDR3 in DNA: TGTGCTAGCAGCTTAGGACAGGGGGCTGGGTACGAGCAGTACTTC.

CDR3 loop: CASSSYLSTDTQYF. The CDR3 DNA follows: TGTGCCAGCAGCTCCTATCTTAGCACAGATACGCAGTATTTT. The rearrangement links TRBV7-9 to TRBJ2-3; D not resolved. CDR3 length: 14 amino acids. V gave up 4 bases and J gave up 0 bases, with 8 bases separating them. Germline CDR1 reads SEHNR; CDR2 reads FQNEAQ (reference sequence).

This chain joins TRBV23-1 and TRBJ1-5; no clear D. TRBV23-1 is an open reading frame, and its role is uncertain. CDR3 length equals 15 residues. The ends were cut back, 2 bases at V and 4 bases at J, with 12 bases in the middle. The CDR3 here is CASSQGPSSNQPQHF. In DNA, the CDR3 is TGCGCCAGCAGTCAAGGGCCAAGCTCAAATCAGCCCCAGCATTTT.

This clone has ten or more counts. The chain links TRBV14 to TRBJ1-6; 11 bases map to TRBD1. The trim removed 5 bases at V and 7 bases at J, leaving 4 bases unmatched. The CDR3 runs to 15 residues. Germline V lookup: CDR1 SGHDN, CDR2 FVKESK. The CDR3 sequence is CASSFRTGGNSPLHF. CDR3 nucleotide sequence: TGTGCCAGCAGCTTTAGGACAGGGGGCAATTCACCCCTCCACTTT.

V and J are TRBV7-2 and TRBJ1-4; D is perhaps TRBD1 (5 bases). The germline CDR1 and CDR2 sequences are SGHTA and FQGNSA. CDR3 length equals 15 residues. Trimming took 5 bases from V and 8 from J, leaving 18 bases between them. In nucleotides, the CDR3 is TGTGCCAGCAGCCCCTGGGGCTCAGCAGAGGAAAAACTGTTTTTT. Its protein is CASSPWGSAEEKLFF.

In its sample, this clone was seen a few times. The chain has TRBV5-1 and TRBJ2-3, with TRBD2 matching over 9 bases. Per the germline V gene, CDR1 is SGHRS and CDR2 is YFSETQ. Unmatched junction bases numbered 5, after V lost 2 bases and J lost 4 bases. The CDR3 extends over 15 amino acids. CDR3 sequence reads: CASSFQAGGPDTQYF. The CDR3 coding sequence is TGCGCCAGCAGCTTCCAAGCGGGGGGACCAGATACGCAGTATTTT.

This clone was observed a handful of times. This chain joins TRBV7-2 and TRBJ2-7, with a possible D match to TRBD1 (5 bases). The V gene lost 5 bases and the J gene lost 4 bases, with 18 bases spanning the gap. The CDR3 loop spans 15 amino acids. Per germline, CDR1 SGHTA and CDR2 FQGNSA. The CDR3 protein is CASSGWTSLTYEQYF. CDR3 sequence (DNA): TGTGCCAGCAGCGGGTGGACAAGCCTAACTTACGAGCAGTACTTC.

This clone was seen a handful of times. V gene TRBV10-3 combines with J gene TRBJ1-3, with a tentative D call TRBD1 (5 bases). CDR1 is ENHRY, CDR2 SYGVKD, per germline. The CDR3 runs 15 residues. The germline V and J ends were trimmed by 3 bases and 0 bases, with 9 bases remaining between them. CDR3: CAISDQGNSGNTIYF. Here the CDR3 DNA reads TGTGCCATCAGTGACCAGGGAAACTCTGGAAACACCATATATTTT.

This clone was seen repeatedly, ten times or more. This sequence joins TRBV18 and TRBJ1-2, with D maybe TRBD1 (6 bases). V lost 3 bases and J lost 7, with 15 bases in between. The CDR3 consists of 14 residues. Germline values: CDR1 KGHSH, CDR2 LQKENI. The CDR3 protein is CASSPAGGESGYTF. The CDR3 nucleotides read TGTGCCAGCTCACCCGCGGGGGGCGAGAGTGGCTACACCTTC.

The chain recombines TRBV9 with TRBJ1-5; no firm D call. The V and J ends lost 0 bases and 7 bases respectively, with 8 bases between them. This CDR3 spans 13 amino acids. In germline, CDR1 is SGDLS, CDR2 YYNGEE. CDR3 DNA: TGTGCCAGCAGCGTAGATTGGGGACAGCCCCAGCATTTT. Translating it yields CASSVDWGQPQHF.

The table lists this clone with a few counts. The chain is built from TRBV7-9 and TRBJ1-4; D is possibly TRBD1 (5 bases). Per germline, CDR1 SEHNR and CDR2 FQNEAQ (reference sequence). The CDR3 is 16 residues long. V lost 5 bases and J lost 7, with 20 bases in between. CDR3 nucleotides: TGTGCCAGCAGCCGACACAGCCCCGGGGCGGTTGAAAAACTGTTTTTT. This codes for CASSRHSPGAVEKLFF.

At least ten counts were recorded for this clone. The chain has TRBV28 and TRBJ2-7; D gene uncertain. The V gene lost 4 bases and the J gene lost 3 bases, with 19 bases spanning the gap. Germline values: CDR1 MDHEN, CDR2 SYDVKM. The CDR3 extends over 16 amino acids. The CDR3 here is CASSSMRRTWGYEQYF. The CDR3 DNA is TGTGCCAGCAGTTCCATGCGTCGGACGTGGGGCTACGAGCAGTACTTC.

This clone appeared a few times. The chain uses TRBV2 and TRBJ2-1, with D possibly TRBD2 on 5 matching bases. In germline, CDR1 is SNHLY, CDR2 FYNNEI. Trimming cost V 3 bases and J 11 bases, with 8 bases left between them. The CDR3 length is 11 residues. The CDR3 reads CASSESTKQFF. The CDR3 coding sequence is TGTGCCAGCAGTGAGTCGACTAAGCAGTTCTTC.

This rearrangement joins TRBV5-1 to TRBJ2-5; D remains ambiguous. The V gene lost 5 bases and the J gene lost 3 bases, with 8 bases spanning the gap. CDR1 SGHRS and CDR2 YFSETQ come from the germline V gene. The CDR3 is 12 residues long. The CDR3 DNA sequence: TGCGCCAGCAGAGCGAATAAAGAGACCCAGTACTTC. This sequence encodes CASRANKETQYF.

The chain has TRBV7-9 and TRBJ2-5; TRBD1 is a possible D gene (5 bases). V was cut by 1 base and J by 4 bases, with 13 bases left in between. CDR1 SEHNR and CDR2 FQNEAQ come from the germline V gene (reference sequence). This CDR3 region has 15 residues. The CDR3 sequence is CASSLDGQGGETQYF. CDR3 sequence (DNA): TGTGCCAGCAGCTTAGACGGGCAGGGCGGAGAGACCCAGTACTTC. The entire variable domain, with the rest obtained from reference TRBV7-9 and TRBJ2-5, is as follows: DTGVSQNPRHKITKRGQNVTFRCDPISEHNRLYWYRQTLGQGPEFLTYFQNEAQLEKSRLLSDRFSAERPKGSFSTLEIQRTEQGDSAMYLCASSLDGQGGETQYFGPGTRLLVL.

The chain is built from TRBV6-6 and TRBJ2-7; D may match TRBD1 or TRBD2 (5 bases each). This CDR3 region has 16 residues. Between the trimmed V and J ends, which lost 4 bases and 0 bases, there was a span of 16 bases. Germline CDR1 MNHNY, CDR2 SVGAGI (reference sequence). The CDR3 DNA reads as TGTGCCAGCAGTTCGAGGCCCCGGGACCGCTCCTACGAGCAGTACTTC. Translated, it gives CASSSRPRDRSYEQYF.

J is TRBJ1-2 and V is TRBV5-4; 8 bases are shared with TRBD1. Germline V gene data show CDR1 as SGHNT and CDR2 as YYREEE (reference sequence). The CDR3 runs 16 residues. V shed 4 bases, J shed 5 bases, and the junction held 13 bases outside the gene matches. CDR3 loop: CASSTDRVQIGYGYTF. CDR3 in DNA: TGTGCCAGCAGCACGGACAGGGTCCAGATCGGATATGGCTACACCTTC.

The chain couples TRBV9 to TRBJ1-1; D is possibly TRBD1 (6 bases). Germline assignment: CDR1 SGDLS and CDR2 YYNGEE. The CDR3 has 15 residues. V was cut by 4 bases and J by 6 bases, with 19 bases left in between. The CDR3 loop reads CASSSTGTGFAEAFF. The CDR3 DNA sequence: TGTGCCAGCAGCTCTACTGGCACAGGGTTTGCTGAAGCTTTCTTT.

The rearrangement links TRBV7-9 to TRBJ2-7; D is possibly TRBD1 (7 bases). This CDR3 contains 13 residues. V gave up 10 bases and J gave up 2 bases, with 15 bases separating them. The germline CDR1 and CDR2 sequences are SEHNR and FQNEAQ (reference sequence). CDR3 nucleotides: TGTGCCATTTCCGCGGGACAGCCCTACGAGCAGTACTTC. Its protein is CAISAGQPYEQYF.

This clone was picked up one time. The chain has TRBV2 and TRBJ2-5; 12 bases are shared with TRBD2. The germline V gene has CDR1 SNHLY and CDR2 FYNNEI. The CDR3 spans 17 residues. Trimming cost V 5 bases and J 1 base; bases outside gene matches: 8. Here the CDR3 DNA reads TGTGCCAGCAGTTCGAAGACTAGCGGGGGACGCCAAGAGACCCAGTACTTC. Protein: CASSSKTSGGRQETQYF.

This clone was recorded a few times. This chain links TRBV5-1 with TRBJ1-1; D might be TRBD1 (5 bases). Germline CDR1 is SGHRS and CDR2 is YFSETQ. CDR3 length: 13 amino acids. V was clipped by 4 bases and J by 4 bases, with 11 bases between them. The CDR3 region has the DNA TGCGCCAGCAGCGAAGACAGATTCACTGAAGCTTTCTTT. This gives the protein CASSEDRFTEAFF.

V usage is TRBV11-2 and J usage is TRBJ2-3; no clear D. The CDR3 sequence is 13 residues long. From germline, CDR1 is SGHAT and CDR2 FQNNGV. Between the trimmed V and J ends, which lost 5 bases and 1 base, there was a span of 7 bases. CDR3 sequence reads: CASSVSGTDTQYF. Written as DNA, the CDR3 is TGTGCCAGCAGCGTTTCAGGCACAGATACGCAGTATTTT.

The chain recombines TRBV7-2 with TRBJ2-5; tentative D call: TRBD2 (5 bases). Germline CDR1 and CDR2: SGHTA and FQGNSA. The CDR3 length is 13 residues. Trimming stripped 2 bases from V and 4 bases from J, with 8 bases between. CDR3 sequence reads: CASSLQAGETQYF. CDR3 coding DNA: TGTGCCAGCAGCTTACAGGCGGGAGAGACCCAGTACTTC.

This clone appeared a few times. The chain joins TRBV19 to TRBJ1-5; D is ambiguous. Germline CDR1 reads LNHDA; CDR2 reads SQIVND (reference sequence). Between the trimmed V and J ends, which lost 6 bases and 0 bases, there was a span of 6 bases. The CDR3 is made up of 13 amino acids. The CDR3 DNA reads TGTGCCAGTAGGCCGGATAGCAATCAGCCCCAGCATTTT. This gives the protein CASRPDSNQPQHF.